The source of this TCR beta chain is a study of response to subunit inactivated influenza vaccine. Of note for this clonotype: Its antigen is still unknown.

Trimming left V 0 bases short and J 6 bases short, with 12 bases between. This CDR3 is 13 amino acids long. Germline loops: CDR1 GTSNPN, CDR2 SVGIG (reference sequence). TCRdb called the RT-PCR reads again in MiXCR, with one record for every CDR3 protein. This sample has hundreds of thousands of distinct CDR3 sequences, with 12% to 15% found just once. Study outcomes and limitations: With each seasonal influenza vaccination, the authors suggested, few new T cells are recruited.

This sample comprised PBMCs from blood, obtained less than 15 days before vaccination. This chain uses TRBV30 with TRBJ2-7; D perhaps matches TRBD1 (5 bases). The sequence came from a middle-aged man who received an inactivated influenza vaccine. The CDR3 DNA sequence: TGTGCCTGGAGTGTACAGCAGGGCCTCGAGCAGTACTTC. Protein: CAWSVQQGLEQYF.